Below, 27 T cell receptor beta chains from the same sample are listed, as sequenced in a study of cytomegalovirus exposure and HLA in healthy donors. Sequenced by immunoSEQ multiplex PCR; TCRdb stores in-frame clones only, minus some. Seen here are some 180,000 clones, approximately 86% observed once, and the top ten hold 7.2%. The sequenced sample was PBMCs. Source of these receptors: a man under 40 in good health and CMV-seropositive.

The rearrangement uses TRBV27 and TRBJ2-3; 9 bases are shared with TRBD1. Trimming took 6 bases from V and 3 from J; bases not matched to a gene: 7. The CDR3 runs to 15 residues. Germline V lookup: CDR1 MNHEY, CDR2 SMNVEV (reference sequence). The CDR3 region is CASRDRDRETDTQYF. The CDR3, as DNA: TGTGCCAGCAGGGACCGGGACAGGGAGACAGATACGCAGTATTTT.

The V call is TRBV30, the J call TRBJ1-5; D is unclear. The V gene's germline CDR1 is GTSNPN and CDR2 SVGIG (reference sequence). V lost 2 bases and J lost 0, with 5 bases in between. This CDR3 is 13 amino acids long. CDR3 in DNA: TGTGCCTGGAGTTCCGTTAGCAATCAGCCCCAGCATTTT. It translates to CAWSSVSNQPQHF.

This chain connects TRBV29-1 to TRBJ2-1; perhaps D is TRBD1 or TRBD2 (5 bases each). Germline V gives CDR1 SQVTM, CDR2 ANQGSEA. The V and J ends lost 4 bases and 6 bases respectively, with 16 bases between them. The length of the CDR3 is 14 residues. CDR3 in amino acids: CSVGEPSRGNEQFF. The CDR3 DNA reads TGCAGCGTTGGGGAGCCTTCGAGGGGCAATGAGCAGTTCTTC.

The gene calls are TRBV6-5 and TRBJ2-7; 10 bases line up with TRBD2. The V gene's germline CDR1 is MNHEY and CDR2 SVGAGI. V was pared by 10 bases and J by 4 bases, with 7 bases of the junction left unmatched. The CDR3 contains 13 residues. This CDR3 reads CATFASGRYEQYF. CDR3 bases: TGTGCCACCTTTGCTAGCGGGAGATACGAGCAGTACTTC.

The chain links TRBV7-3 to TRBJ2-7; D possibly uses TRBD1 or TRBD2 (5 bases each). Germline V gives CDR1 SGHTA, CDR2 FQGTGA. V was cut by 3 bases and J by 4 bases, with 10 bases left in between. The CDR3 consists of 13 residues. Here the CDR3 reads CASSLGPNYEQYF. CDR3 DNA sequence: TGTGCCAGCAGCTTGGGACCAAATTACGAGCAGTACTTC.

The genes are TRBV7-2 and TRBJ2-3; D gene uncertain. Germline assignment: CDR1 SGHTA and CDR2 FQGNSA. The V gene lost 5 bases and the J gene lost 2 bases, with 11 bases spanning the gap. The CDR3 runs 14 residues. The CDR3 nucleotides are TGTGCCAGCAGCGGCCACTACACCACAGATACGCAGTATTTT. This encodes CASSGHYTTDTQYF.

The chain employs TRBV10-3 and TRBJ2-7, with D hard to call. CDR3 size: 11 residues. V lost 3 bases and J lost 7, with 7 bases in between. The V gene's germline CDR1 is ENHRY and CDR2 SYGVKD. The DNA for the CDR3 is TGTGCCATCAGTGACGCGGTAGAGCAGTACTTC. Translating it yields CAISDAVEQYF.

The chain couples TRBV27 to TRBJ2-1; tentatively, D is TRBD1 (6 bases). CDR3 length equals 15 residues. V lost 2 bases and J 7 bases, leaving 15 bases between the germline ends. Germline V gives CDR1 MNHEY, CDR2 SMNVEV (reference sequence). The CDR3 DNA follows: TGTGCCAGCAGTTTAGTGGCAGGGGCAAGGAATGAGCAGTTCTTC. Its protein is CASSLVAGARNEQFF.

This sequence joins TRBV5-4 and TRBJ1-1; no clear D gene. The CDR3 spans 16 residues. Germline CDR1 reads SGHNT; CDR2 reads YYREEE (reference sequence). V was trimmed by 4 bases and J by 2 bases, leaving 18 bases between them. As DNA, the CDR3 is TGTGCCAGCAGCGTCTCCTTTCTCGACATAAACACTGAAGCTTTCTTT. This codes for CASSVSFLDINTEAFF.

This rearrangement joins TRBV5-1 to TRBJ1-3; D unclear. Germline-derived CDR1 and CDR2 are SGHRS and YFSETQ. CDR3 size: 16 residues. Trimming took off 0 bases at V and 0 bases at J, with 10 bases between the two ends. CDR3 loop: CASSLGIPGSGNTIYF. The CDR3, as DNA: TGCGCCAGCAGCTTGGGTATCCCAGGCTCTGGAAACACCATATATTTT.

This clone was found once. The CDR3 loop is CASSFNREGPEPQHF. The DNA for the CDR3 is TGTGCCAGCAGCTTCAACAGGGAAGGGCCCGAACCCCAGCATTTT. V usage is TRBV5-8 and J usage is TRBJ1-5; TRBD1 is a possible D gene (6 bases). Germline CDR1 is SGHTS and CDR2 is YDEGEE. The V and J ends lost 2 bases and 10 bases respectively, with 19 bases between them. The length of the CDR3 is 15 residues.

This chain joins TRBV7-2 and TRBJ2-3, with D possibly being TRBD1 (5 bases). The CDR3 extends over 13 amino acids. The ends were cut back, 4 bases at V and 4 bases at J, with 9 bases in the middle. Germline values: CDR1 SGHTA, CDR2 FQGNSA. DNA of the CDR3: TGTGCCAGCAGCTCTGCAGGGCCAGATACGCAGTATTTT. Amino acid sequence: CASSSAGPDTQYF.

This clone appeared a few times. The chain joins TRBV4-1 to TRBJ2-7; TRBD2 agrees at 9 bases. CDR3 size: 15 residues. Germline CDR1 and CDR2: MGHRA and YSYEKL. V lost 3 bases to trimming and J lost 1 base; unmatched junction nucleotides: 4. The CDR3 reads CASSHSAGGSYEQYF. CDR3 in DNA: TGCGCCAGCAGCCATTCGGCGGGAGGGTCCTACGAGCAGTACTTC.

The gene calls are TRBV27 and TRBJ2-7, with D possibly TRBD2 on 6 matching bases. The germline V gene encodes CDR1 MNHEY and CDR2 SMNVEV (reference sequence). This CDR3 is 17 amino acids long. Trimming took 6 bases from V and 1 from J, leaving 22 bases between them. This chain's CDR3 is CASSLRATGTASYEQYF. For the CDR3, the DNA is TGTGCCAGCAGCCTAAGGGCTACCGGGACTGCATCCTACGAGCAGTACTTC.

J is TRBJ2-2 and V is TRBV2; D may be TRBD1 (6 bases). The germline gives CDR1 SNHLY, CDR2 FYNNEI. CDR3 length: 16 amino acids. V lost 0 bases and J 8 bases, leaving 16 bases between the germline ends. The CDR3 reads CASSEAVQGTGGELFF. The CDR3 DNA sequence: TGTGCCAGCAGTGAAGCCGTACAGGGTACTGGAGGGGAGCTGTTTTTT.

The rearrangement links TRBV2 to TRBJ2-7, with 8 bases identical to TRBD1. CDR3 size: 14 residues. V dropped 0 bases and J dropped 8; count of bases not matched to a gene: 6. Germline V CDR1 and CDR2: SNHLY, FYNNEI. CDR3 amino acids: CASSEAGQDMQQYF. The CDR3 DNA reads as TGTGCCAGCAGTGAAGCGGGACAGGACATGCAGCAGTACTTC.

The chain carries TRBV5-1 and TRBJ1-6; perhaps TRBD1 as D (5 bases). Germline CDR1 reads SGHRS; CDR2 reads YFSETQ. The V end lost 0 bases, the J end lost 4 bases, and 14 bases lay between the germline ends. This CDR3 has 17 residues. CDR3 nucleotide sequence: TGCGCCAGCAGCTTGGCCGGGGGTAAGGGATATAATTCACCCCTCCACTTT. Amino acids: CASSLAGGKGYNSPLHF.

The V and J genes are TRBV7-2 and TRBJ1-1; TRBD1 agrees at 12 bases. The CDR3 runs to 19 residues. The V gene's germline CDR1 is SGHTA and CDR2 FQGNSA. V was pared by 6 bases and J by 7 bases, with 21 bases of the junction left unmatched. CDR3 nucleotides: TGTGCCAGCAGACTCAGGGGGACAGGGGGCCCTACGGGGCGTGATGAAGCTTTCTTT. Translated: CASRLRGTGGPTGRDEAFF.

This chain joins TRBV19 and TRBJ1-5; 9 nucleotides align to TRBD1. The CDR3 loop spans 15 amino acids. Trimming took 3 bases from V and 4 from J; bases not matched to a gene: 4. From germline, CDR1 is LNHDA and CDR2 SQIVND (reference sequence). The CDR3 nucleotides read TGTGCCAGTAGTATGTGGACAGGGGATAATCAGCCCCAGCATTTT. As protein: CASSMWTGDNQPQHF. The full variable domain, in which reference TRBV19 and TRBJ1-5 provide the parts outside the CDR3, is DGGITQSPKYLFRKEGQNVTLSCEQNLNHDAMYWYRQDPGQGLRLIYYSQIVNDFQKGDIAEGYSVSREKKESFPLTVTSAQKNPTAFYLCASSMWTGDNQPQHFGDGTRLSIL.

This clone turned up a few times. The chain links TRBV5-6 to TRBJ1-4; a possible D gene is TRBD1 (6 bases). The V gene lost 0 bases and the J gene lost 2 bases, with 11 bases spanning the gap. This CDR3 has 16 amino acids. Germline V gene data show CDR1 as SGHDT and CDR2 as YYEEEE. CDR3 region: CASSLDGGATNEKLFF. The CDR3 DNA follows: TGTGCCAGCAGCTTGGATGGGGGCGCTACTAATGAAAAACTGTTTTTT.

This chain joins TRBV4-1 and TRBJ1-2; perhaps TRBD1 as D (5 bases). CDR3 length: 15 residues. Germline V lookup: CDR1 MGHRA, CDR2 YSYEKL. Trimming stripped 0 bases from V and 5 bases from J, with 13 bases between. CDR3 coding DNA: TGCGCCAGCAGCCAAGATGCGGGGGAAGCATATGGCTACACCTTC. It yields the protein CASSQDAGEAYGYTF.

In its sample, this clone was seen once. The chain couples TRBV6-5 to TRBJ2-2; D not resolved. CDR3 size: 12 residues. Trimming cost V 8 bases and J 2 bases, with 6 bases left between them. The germline V gene has CDR1 MNHEY and CDR2 SVGAGI. CDR3 region: CASESNTGELFF. The CDR3 nucleotides read TGTGCCAGCGAGTCAAACACCGGGGAGCTGTTTTTT.

CDR3 sequence: CASSLRQGASGANVLTF. The CDR3 DNA reads as TGTGCCAGCAGCTTAAGACAGGGGGCGTCTGGGGCCAACGTCCTGACTTTC. V usage is TRBV7-6 and J usage is TRBJ2-6; 10 bases match TRBD1. Per the germline V gene, CDR1 is SGHVS and CDR2 is FNYEAQ. The CDR3 covers 17 residues. With 2 bases clipped from V and 1 base from J, the junction kept 2 bases outside the gene matches.

CDR3: CASSIETSGRLYF. CDR3 sequence (DNA): TGTGCCAGTAGTATTGAGACTAGCGGGAGGCTGTACTTC. The rearrangement links TRBV19 to TRBJ2-7; 13 bases map to TRBD2. Germline V CDR1 and CDR2: LNHDA, SQIVND (reference sequence). V trimming: 3 bases; J trimming: 12 bases; junction bases outside the gene matches: 5. The CDR3 contains 13 residues.

This clone occurred a few times. The V gene is TRBV7-8, the J gene TRBJ1-2; 10 bases map to TRBD1. This CDR3 contains 17 residues. J was trimmed by 2 bases and V by 2 bases; bases with no gene match: 8. The V gene's germline CDR1 is SGHVS and CDR2 FQNEAQ. DNA of the CDR3: TGTGCCAGCAGCTTACCCGGGACAGGGGTACGGAACTATGGCTACACCTTC. Amino acids: CASSLPGTGVRNYGYTF.

This rearrangement joins TRBV6-5 to TRBJ2-7; TRBD1 matches at 9 bases. Unmatched junction bases numbered 11, after V lost 6 bases and J lost 5 bases. The CDR3 covers 15 residues. Germline CDR1 and CDR2: MNHEY and SVGAGI. In DNA, the CDR3 is TGTGCCAGCAGAGCAGGGACAGGGCGGGTGAACGAGCAGTACTTC. This sequence encodes CASRAGTGRVNEQYF.

The chain employs TRBV5-1 and TRBJ2-5, with TRBD1 matching over 10 bases. After removal of 4 bases from V and 4 bases from J, the junction contained 10 bases not matched to a gene. The CDR3 has 16 residues. CDR1 and CDR2 from the germline V gene are SGHRS and YFSETQ. CDR3 DNA sequence: TGCGCCAGCAGCCCCCTCGACGGACAGGGGGGAGAGACCCAGTACTTC. This translates into CASSPLDGQGGETQYF.